What follows are 24 T cell receptor beta chains derived from one specimen sequenced in a study of T cell responses to AZD1222 COVID-19 vaccine. Sequencing was performed with immunoSEQ multiplex PCR; in TCRdb, only in-frame clones are kept and a portion is missing. Among 45,000 to 60,000 clones listed, approximately 83% were seen once. Sequences were derived from peripheral blood, sampled on day 0 of AZD1222 vaccination. The source is an adult in good health.

The chain uses TRBV9 and TRBJ2-5; D remains ambiguous. V lost 4 bases and J 0 bases, leaving 16 bases between the germline ends. This CDR3 is 16 amino acids long. Germline V gives CDR1 SGDLS, CDR2 YYNGEE. CDR3 in DNA: TGTGCCAGCAGCCCGTCCTGGCCCATGTACCAAGAGACCCAGTACTTC. Its translation is CASSPSWPMYQETQYF.

This rearrangement joins TRBV30 to TRBJ2-7; D is unresolved. V was cut by 3 bases and J by 5 bases, with 26 bases left in between. CDR1 is GTSNPN and CDR2 is SVGIG in the germline V gene (reference sequence). This CDR3 contains 17 residues. The CDR3 DNA is TGTGCCTGGAGATATACGTCCGGTCGGAGTGACGGCCACGAGCAGTACTTC. Its translation is CAWRYTSGRSDGHEQYF.

The J gene is TRBJ2-7, the V gene TRBV6-2 or TRBV6-3; 9 bases map to TRBD2. Germline CDR1 and CDR2: MNHEY and SVGEGT. The CDR3 is 15 residues long. V shed 5 bases, J shed 5 bases, and the junction held 10 bases outside the gene matches. Here the CDR3 reads CASSTELAGNDEQYF. Written as DNA, the CDR3 is TGTGCCAGCAGTACCGAACTAGCGGGTAACGACGAGCAGTACTTC.

V and J are TRBV19 and TRBJ1-5; D is uncertain. V was pared by 6 bases and J by 0 bases, with 21 bases between. The CDR3 has 18 amino acids. CDR1 is LNHDA, CDR2 SQIVND, per germline (reference sequence). CDR3 sequence (DNA): TGTGCCAGTAGCCGCAGAGCTTCCCTCGAGTATAGCAATCAGCCCCAGCATTTT. This translates into CASSRRASLEYSNQPQHF.

This clone was detected a few times. V is TRBV12-3 or TRBV12-4 and J is TRBJ2-3; TRBD1 matches 7 bases. The CDR3 contains 13 residues. The J segment lost 6 bases and the V segment lost 6 bases, leaving 6 bases of the junction unmatched. CDR3 in amino acids: CASSRDRADTQYF. Here the CDR3 DNA reads TGTGCCAGCAGCAGAGACAGGGCGGATACGCAGTATTTT.

This chain uses TRBV4-3 with TRBJ2-1, with TRBD2 matching 8 bases. The V segment lost 4 bases and the J segment 6 bases; nucleotides outside the gene matches: 2. CDR1 LGHNA and CDR2 YSLEER come from the germline V gene. The CDR3 loop spans 13 amino acids. This chain's CDR3 is CASSLGLANEQFF. The CDR3, as DNA: TGCGCCAGCAGCCTAGGACTAGCCAATGAGCAGTTCTTC.

This chain joins TRBV28 and TRBJ2-4, with D possibly called TRBD1 or TRBD2 (5 bases each). The CDR3 has 14 residues. CDR1 and CDR2 (germline): MDHEN, SYDVKM. Between the trimmed V and J ends, which lost 3 bases and 6 bases, there was a span of 12 bases. The CDR3: CASSFGGNGNIQYF. The DNA for the CDR3 is TGTGCCAGCAGTTTTGGGGGTAACGGAAACATTCAGTACTTC.

V and J are TRBV7-9 and TRBJ2-3; D is perhaps TRBD2 (7 bases). Per the germline V gene, CDR1 is SEHNR and CDR2 is FQNEAQ (reference sequence). The CDR3 extends over 16 amino acids. V lost 5 bases, J lost 1 base, and 16 bases lay in between. CDR3 in amino acids: CASSPWGGHRTDTQYF. The CDR3 bases are TGTGCCAGCAGCCCCTGGGGGGGACACCGCACAGATACGCAGTATTTT.

The CDR3 bases are TGTGCCTGGAGTGTCCAACGGGAGTCCCTCCCGCTCTCTGGAAACACCATATATTTT. Its protein product is CAWSVQRESLPLSGNTIYF. The chain is built from TRBV30 and TRBJ1-3, with D unresolved. The CDR3 is 19 residues long. The germline V gene has CDR1 GTSNPN and CDR2 SVGIG (reference sequence). V lost 0 bases and J 0 bases, leaving 21 bases between the germline ends. The full variable domain, rest sourced from reference TRBV30 and TRBJ1-3, is SQTIHQWPATLVQPVGSPLSLECTVEGTSNPNLYWYRQAAGRGLQLLFYSVGIGQISSEVPQNLSASRPQDRQFILSSKKLLLSDSGFYLCAWSVQRESLPLSGNTIYFGEGSWLTVV.

This clone was detected once. The chain joins TRBV5-4 to TRBJ2-7, with 7 bases lining up with TRBD1. The CDR3 contains 16 residues. From germline, CDR1 is SGHNT and CDR2 YYREEE (reference sequence). Germline trimming cut 0 bases from V and 2 bases from J; bases unmatched to any gene: 8. CDR3 sequence: CASSLGDSDRTYEQYF. CDR3 DNA sequence: TGTGCCAGCAGCTTGGGGGACAGTGATAGGACCTACGAGCAGTACTTC.

This clone appeared a single time. The gene calls are TRBV6-5 and TRBJ1-3; D gene ambiguous. The V gene lost 9 bases and the J gene lost 1 base, with 13 bases spanning the gap. The CDR3 extends over 14 amino acids. Germline V gene sequence: CDR1 MNHEY, CDR2 SVGAGI. The CDR3 is CASLRGSSGNTIYF. CDR3 nucleotides: TGTGCCAGTCTTAGAGGGAGTTCTGGAAACACCATATATTTT.

With regard to this clone: Within the sample, other DNA sequences also encode this same CDR3. The V gene is TRBV7-2, the J gene TRBJ2-2; D gene ambiguous. The V end was cut by 1 base, the J end by 3 bases, with 9 bases between. Germline V lookup: CDR1 SGHTA, CDR2 FQGNSA. The CDR3 loop spans 15 amino acids. CDR3 in amino acids: CASSLGQVDTGELFF. DNA of the CDR3: TGTGCCAGCAGCTTAGGGCAGGTGGACACCGGGGAGCTGTTTTTT.

The V call is TRBV4-1, the J call TRBJ1-5; D is unclear. Germline V gives CDR1 MGHRA, CDR2 YSYEKL. Trimming removed 1 base at V and 6 bases at J, with 16 bases between. This CDR3 is built from 16 residues. The CDR3 region has the DNA TGCGCCAGCAGCCAAGGCGCAGTGCTCGAGGGTCAGCCCCAGCATTTT. Translated: CASSQGAVLEGQPQHF.

The chain joins TRBV6-5 to TRBJ2-7; D call uncertain. The CDR3 totals 13 residues. Germline CDR1 and CDR2: MNHEY and SVGAGI. Trimming pared 6 bases from V and 3 bases from J, leaving 12 bases between. Here the CDR3 DNA reads TGTGCCAGCAGATTTTACGGATTCTACGAGCAGTACTTC. This translates into CASRFYGFYEQYF.

This rearrangement joins TRBV7-2 to TRBJ2-1, with 7 nucleotides matching TRBD2. V dropped 6 bases and J dropped 9; count of bases not matched to a gene: 8. Germline V gene data show CDR1 as SGHTA and CDR2 as FQGNSA. The CDR3 runs to 13 residues. This chain's CDR3 is CASRQQRDSEQFF. Written as DNA, the CDR3 is TGTGCCAGCAGACAGCAGCGGGATAGTGAGCAGTTCTTC.

The chain couples TRBV24-1 to TRBJ1-1; the D gene is possibly TRBD1 (5 bases). This CDR3 comprises 15 residues. Trimming left V 6 bases short and J 5 bases short, with 18 bases between. Germline V gives CDR1 KGHDR, CDR2 SFDVKD. CDR3 amino acids: CATSPRGGESTEAFF. CDR3 DNA: TGTGCCACCAGTCCCCGGGGAGGGGAGAGTACTGAAGCTTTCTTT.

The chain couples TRBV2 to TRBJ1-6; TRBD1 might be the D (5 bases). The CDR3 consists of 14 residues. The V gene's germline CDR1 is SNHLY and CDR2 FYNNEI. Trimming shortened V by 2 bases and J by 7 bases, and 9 bases separated the two germline ends. DNA of the CDR3: TGTGCCAGCAGTGAACAGGGTAGGAATTCACCCCTCCACTTT. This translates into CASSEQGRNSPLHF.

The rearrangement joins TRBV28 to TRBJ2-5; D is ambiguous. V was trimmed by 8 bases and J by 1 base, leaving 14 bases between them. CDR1 is MDHEN and CDR2 is SYDVKM in the germline V gene. This CDR3 has 14 residues. CDR3 residues: CASGARVTQETQYF. The DNA for the CDR3 is TGTGCCAGCGGTGCCCGGGTTACCCAAGAGACCCAGTACTTC.

This clone has just one count. The CDR3 DNA sequence: TGTGCCACCAGTGGGTGGAAACAGGGGGGGAGCACAGATACGCAGTATTTT. This sequence encodes CATSGWKQGGSTDTQYF. The gene calls are TRBV24-1 and TRBJ2-3; possible D gene TRBD1, 8 bases. This CDR3 has 17 amino acids. The germline CDR1 and CDR2 sequences are KGHDR and SFDVKD. V lost 5 bases, J lost 0 bases, and 17 bases lay in between.

The chain is built from TRBV6-5 and TRBJ2-7; a possible D gene is TRBD1 (6 bases). This CDR3 contains 14 residues. Trimming stripped 6 bases from V and 1 base from J, with 13 bases between. In germline, CDR1 is MNHEY, CDR2 SVGAGI. DNA for the CDR3: TGTGCCAGCAGCACCACAGGGTTGTCCTACGAGCAGTACTTC. Translated, it gives CASSTTGLSYEQYF.

This chain joins TRBV27 and TRBJ2-7; TRBD1 matches 9 bases. Germline lookup yields CDR1 MNHEY and CDR2 SMNVEV (reference sequence). The CDR3 covers 15 residues. The V segment lost 6 bases and the J segment 2 bases; nucleotides outside the gene matches: 8. The CDR3 coding sequence is TGTGCCAGCAGCGAACGGACAGGGGCAACCTACGAGCAGTACTTC. Translation: CASSERTGATYEQYF.

DNA for the CDR3: TGTGCCAGCAGGAAAACGGCCCTGGAGGGCTACACCTTC. As protein: CASRKTALEGYTF. The chain is built from TRBV6-5 and TRBJ1-2; no clear D. CDR1 is MNHEY, CDR2 SVGAGI, per germline. Trimming left V 6 bases short and J 8 bases short, with 16 bases between. This CDR3 contains 13 residues.

The chain employs TRBV28 and TRBJ1-5; 9 bases match TRBD1. CDR1 MDHEN and CDR2 SYDVKM come from the germline V gene. This CDR3 is built from 17 residues. Trimming took 3 bases from V and 0 from J; bases not matched to a gene: 6. The CDR3 coding sequence is TGTGCCAGCAGTTTTGGGACAGGGACTTATAGCAATCAGCCCCAGCATTTT. As protein: CASSFGTGTYSNQPQHF. The variable domain in full, completed from reference TRBV28 and TRBJ1-5, reads DVKVTQSSRYLVKRTGEKVFLECVQDMDHENMFWYRQDPGLGLRLIYFSYDVKMKEKGDIPEGYSVSREKKERFSLILESASTNQTSMYLCASSFGTGTYSNQPQHFGDGTRLSIL.

V gene TRBV30 combines with J gene TRBJ2-1; D may be TRBD1 (5 bases). Germline V gene sequence: CDR1 GTSNPN, CDR2 SVGIG (reference sequence). Trimming stripped 6 bases from V and 5 bases from J, with 8 bases between. The CDR3 is 11 amino acids. CDR3 DNA sequence: TGTGCCTGCCACAGGAACAATGAGCAGTTCTTC. This translates into CACHRNNEQFF.